This entry is about one T cell receptor (beta chain). Alopecia areata patients provided lesional scalp punch biopsies and peripheral blood. This sample was taken from a study of CD8+ T cells in alopecia areata. The sequencing template was cDNA reverse transcribed from extracted RNA. Assay used: immunoSEQ multiplex PCR; TCRdb lists only in-frame clones, some missing. Of 65,000 to 75,000 clones detected, approximately 45% appear once; the ten largest clones hold approximately 18%. Sequenced here: CD8+ T cells sorted from blood, sampled at week 0. The TCR was taken from a human donor with alopecia areata.

The CDR3 loop is CASSYPKFYEQYF. CDR3 nucleotides: TGTGCCAGCAGTTACCCAAAATTCTACGAGCAGTACTTC. The chain couples TRBV6-5 to TRBJ2-7; D call uncertain. The V end was cut by 2 bases, the J end by 3 bases, with 8 bases between. This CDR3 comprises 13 residues. Germline V gene lookup returns CDR1 MNHEY and CDR2 SVGAGI.